The TCR beta chain described here comes from a study of tumor-infiltrating lymphocytes in primary liver carcinoma. Study information: All lesions had stage T1-T3 N0M0 and roughly 4 to 11 cm widths. General study findings and limits: Just around 8-25% of top clones spanned all five tumor regions.

Comments on this clonotype: Its cognate antigen is unknown. The junction differs from germline at one of its ends, possibly a read error.

TCR beta cDNA came from around 0.5 ug total RNA, primed with a constant-region primer. Three nested multiplex PCR rounds of slightly modified ARM-PCR generated TCR beta libraries. A C-beta reverse primer and TRBV1-TRBV30 forward primers served in each of the first two PCR rounds, at about 9 cycles apiece. One entry per CDR3 protein results from TCRdb running MiXCR on the multiplex PCR reads. The top ten hold approximately 18% of the sample, which has 90,000 to 140,000 distinct CDR3 sequences, about four fifths seen once. Germline values: CDR1 SGHAT, CDR2 FQNNGV. There are 21 residues in the CDR3. The tissue used was unsorted bulk material of 20-30 mg. RNA and DNA were co-extracted from it with the AllPrep DNA/RNA mini kit.

This TCR was sampled from a man in his forties or fifties with primary liver carcinoma and hepatitis B virus infection. This chain uses TRBV11-2 with TRBJ2-6; 8 bases align to TRBD1. Sequencing was performed on liver tumor tissue from sampling region 3. Subset reported: tumor region T3, left-lateral pole. The CDR3 bases are TGTGTTAGCAGCATGGGGGGAGACAGGGGCATTTCCCTCTCTGGGGCCAACGTCCTGACATTC. It yields the protein CVSSMGGDRGISLSGANVLTF.